Below, 16 T cell receptor beta chains from the same sample are listed, as sequenced in a study of response to subunit inactivated influenza vaccine. TCRdb used MiXCR to reprocess the RT-PCR reads, holding one entry per CDR3 protein. The sample carries hundreds of thousands of distinct CDR3 sequences, around 13% recorded once. The sample consisted of PBMCs from blood, taken 35 to 45 days after vaccination. Receptors originate from a man over 45 who received an inactivated influenza vaccine.

This clonotype was picked up a small number of times. The gene calls are TRBV6-8 and TRBJ2-3, with D unclear. The germline gives CDR1 MNHGY, CDR2 SAAAGT. The CDR3 contains 20 residues. V lost 0 bases, J lost 2 bases, and 24 bases lay in between. The DNA for the CDR3 is TGTGCCAGCAGTTACTCGAAACAGTGCTGGAGCACCGCCAACACAGATACGCAGTATTTT. This gives the protein CASSYSKQCWSTANTDTQYF.

This clonotype was detected only a few times. The chain carries TRBV7-2 and TRBJ2-1; 11 bases agree with TRBD2. CDR3 size: 18 residues. The germline V gene has CDR1 SGHTA and CDR2 FQGNSA. V lost 0 bases to trimming and J lost 1 base; unmatched junction nucleotides: 5. The CDR3 sequence is CASSLASSGGSSYNEQFF. The CDR3 region has the DNA TGTGCCAGCAGCTTAGCGTCTAGCGGGGGGTCATCCTACAATGAGCAGTTCTTC.

The V and J genes are TRBV5-1 and TRBJ2-1; 9 bases align to TRBD1. The CDR3 totals 15 residues. The germline gives CDR1 SGHRS, CDR2 YFSETQ. The V segment lost 0 bases and the J segment 4 bases; nucleotides outside the gene matches: 2. CDR3 sequence (DNA): TGCGCCAGCAGCTTGGCCGGGACAGGGTACAATGAGCAGTTCTTC. Its translation: CASSLAGTGYNEQFF.

This clonotype has a handful of counts. The genes are TRBV12-3 or TRBV12-4 and TRBJ2-7; tentatively, D is TRBD1 (6 bases). The CDR3 contains 14 residues. Between the trimmed V and J ends, which lost 5 bases and 6 bases, there was a span of 17 bases. CDR3 bases: TGTGCCAGCAGTCCCTTACAGGGTGGGGGCGAGCAGTACTTC. It yields the protein CASSPLQGGGEQYF.

The V and J genes are TRBV15 and TRBJ2-1, with D unclear. CDR3 size: 12 residues. Germline-derived CDR1 and CDR2 are LNHNV and YYDKDF (reference sequence). Trimming stripped 0 bases from V and 13 bases from J, with 10 bases between. CDR3 coding DNA: TGTGCCACCAGCAGAGATATTAGTAACCAGTTCTTC. It specifies CATSRDISNQFF.

This clonotype was counted at least ten times. This rearrangement joins TRBV29-1 to TRBJ2-7; 7 bases are a match to TRBD1. Trimming cost V 1 base and J 3 bases; bases outside gene matches: 6. The CDR3 consists of 14 residues. Per germline, CDR1 SQVTM and CDR2 ANQGSEA. For the CDR3, the DNA is TGCAGCGTTGAAGGATCGGGACAGATCTACGAGCAGTACTTC. Translation gives CSVEGSGQIYEQYF.

This clonotype came up a few times. The V gene is TRBV27, the J gene TRBJ2-3; no firm D call. The germline CDR1 and CDR2 sequences are MNHEY and SMNVEV (reference sequence). Trimming took off 5 bases at V and 5 bases at J, with 14 bases between the two ends. The CDR3 length is 14 residues. The CDR3 here is CASSLRIPRDTQYF. The DNA for the CDR3 is TGTGCCAGCAGTCTTAGAATCCCGCGAGATACGCAGTATTTT.

Many counts were recorded for this clonotype. The chain joins TRBV7-8 to TRBJ2-3, with D unclear. The CDR3 contains 12 residues. Trimming left V 0 bases short and J 8 bases short, with 6 bases between. Germline V gene lookup returns CDR1 SGHVS and CDR2 FQNEAQ. Here the CDR3 DNA reads TGTGCCAGCAGCTTAGCCTCGGGTACGCAGTATTTT. Translated: CASSLASGTQYF.

This clonotype was detected ten times or more. This chain uses TRBV13 with TRBJ2-5, with D tentatively TRBD2 (5 bases). The CDR3 contains 13 residues. Germline V gives CDR1 PRHDT, CDR2 FYEKMQ (reference sequence). Between the trimmed V and J ends, which lost 5 bases and 5 bases, there was a span of 12 bases. DNA for the CDR3: TGTGCCAGCAGCCCTGCCGGGGTGGAGACCCAGTACTTC. It codes for CASSPAGVETQYF.

This clonotype has more than one count but fewer than ten. CDR3 protein: CASSLAGGLAGGGVDTQYF. In nucleotides, the CDR3 is TGTGCCAGCAGCTTAGCCGGGGGCCTAGCGGGAGGAGGGGTAGATACGCAGTATTTT. The V gene is TRBV7-8, the J gene TRBJ2-3, with 11 bases fitting TRBD2. The CDR3 runs 19 residues. V was clipped by 0 bases and J by 5 bases; unmatched bases: 13. Germline-derived CDR1 and CDR2 are SGHVS and FQNEAQ.

The genes are TRBV2 and TRBJ2-7; 8 nucleotides align to TRBD1. CDR1 is SNHLY and CDR2 is FYNNEI in the germline V gene. This CDR3 is 15 amino acids long. V gave up 5 bases and J gave up 2 bases; unmatched junction bases: 8. CDR3 protein: CASSPRGQVAYEQYF. Here the CDR3 DNA reads TGTGCCAGCAGTCCAAGGGGACAGGTAGCCTACGAGCAGTACTTC.

The chain employs TRBV12-3 or TRBV12-4 and TRBJ2-1; 13 bases fit TRBD2. CDR3 size: 15 residues. V shed 5 bases and J 4 bases; nucleotides not matched to a gene: 2. The CDR3: CASSQLAGGYNEQFF. CDR3 nucleotide sequence: TGTGCCAGCAGTCAACTAGCGGGAGGGTACAATGAGCAGTTCTTC.

This clonotype was seen ten or more times. The gene calls are TRBV6-1 and TRBJ1-1; no firm D call. Per germline, CDR1 MNHNS and CDR2 SASEGT. The CDR3 extends over 13 amino acids. Trimming took off 6 bases at V and 6 bases at J, with 14 bases between the two ends. In DNA, the CDR3 is TGTGCCAGCAGCCCAATGACGTCGGCTGAAGCTTTCTTT. It codes for CASSPMTSAEAFF.

The chain has TRBV3-1 and TRBJ2-7; D unclear. Trimming left V 5 bases short and J 2 bases short, with 7 bases between. The CDR3 has 12 amino acids. Germline CDR1 is LGHDT and CDR2 is YNNKEL (reference sequence). The CDR3 DNA sequence: TGTGCCAGCAGCAGGGCGACCTACGAGCAGTACTTC. Translation: CASSRATYEQYF.

This clonotype was seen more than once but under ten times. The chain uses TRBV5-8 and TRBJ2-7, with D unclear. Trimming shortened V by 2 bases and J by 5 bases, and 5 bases separated the two germline ends. Per the germline V gene, CDR1 is SGHTS and CDR2 is YDEGEE. This CDR3 spans 11 amino acids. The CDR3 is CASSFRHEQYF. CDR3 in DNA: TGTGCCAGCAGCTTCCGACACGAGCAGTACTTC.

The gene calls are TRBV4-3 and TRBJ1-5, with D uncertain. CDR1 is LGHNA, CDR2 YSLEER, per germline. Trimming cost V 4 bases and J 7 bases, with 14 bases left between them. This CDR3 is built from 14 residues. CDR3 loop: CASSLDSGSQPQHF. CDR3 in DNA: TGCGCCAGCAGCCTCGACTCCGGGAGCCAGCCCCAGCATTTT.